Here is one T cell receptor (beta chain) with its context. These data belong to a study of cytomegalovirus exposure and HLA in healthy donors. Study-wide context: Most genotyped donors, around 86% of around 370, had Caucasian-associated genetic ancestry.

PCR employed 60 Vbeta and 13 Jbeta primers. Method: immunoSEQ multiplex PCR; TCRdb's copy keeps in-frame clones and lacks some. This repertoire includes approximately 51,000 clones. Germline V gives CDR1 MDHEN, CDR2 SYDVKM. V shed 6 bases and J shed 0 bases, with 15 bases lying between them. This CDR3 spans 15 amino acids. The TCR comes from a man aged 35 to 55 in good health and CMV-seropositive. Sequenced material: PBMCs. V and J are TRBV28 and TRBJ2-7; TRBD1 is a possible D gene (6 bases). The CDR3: CASSETGWSSYEQYF. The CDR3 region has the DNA TGTGCCAGCAGCGAGACAGGCTGGAGCTCCTACGAGCAGTACTTC.